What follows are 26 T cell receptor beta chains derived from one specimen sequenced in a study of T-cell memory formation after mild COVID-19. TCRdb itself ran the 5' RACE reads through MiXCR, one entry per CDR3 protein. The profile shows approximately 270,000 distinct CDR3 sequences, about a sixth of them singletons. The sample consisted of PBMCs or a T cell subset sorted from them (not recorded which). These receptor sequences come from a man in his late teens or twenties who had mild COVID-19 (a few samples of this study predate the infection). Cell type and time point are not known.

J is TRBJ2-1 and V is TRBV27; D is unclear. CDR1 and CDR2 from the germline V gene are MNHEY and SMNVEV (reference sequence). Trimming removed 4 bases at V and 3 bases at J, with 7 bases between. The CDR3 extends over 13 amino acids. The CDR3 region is CASSWLIYNEQFF. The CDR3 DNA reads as TGTGCCAGCAGTTGGTTGATCTACAATGAGCAGTTCTTC.

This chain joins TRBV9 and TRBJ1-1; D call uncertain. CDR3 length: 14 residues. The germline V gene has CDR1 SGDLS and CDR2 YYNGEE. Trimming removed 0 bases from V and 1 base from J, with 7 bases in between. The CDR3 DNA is TGTGCCAGCAGCGTAGAAGCGCAGAACACTGAAGCTTTCTTT. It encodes CASSVEAQNTEAFF. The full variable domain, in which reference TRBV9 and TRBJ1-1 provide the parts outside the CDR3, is DSGVTQTPKHLITATGQRVTLRCSPRSGDLSVYWYQQSLDQGLQFLIQYYNGEERAKGNILERFSAQQFPDLHSELNLSSLELGDSALYFCASSVEAQNTEAFFGQGTRLTVV.

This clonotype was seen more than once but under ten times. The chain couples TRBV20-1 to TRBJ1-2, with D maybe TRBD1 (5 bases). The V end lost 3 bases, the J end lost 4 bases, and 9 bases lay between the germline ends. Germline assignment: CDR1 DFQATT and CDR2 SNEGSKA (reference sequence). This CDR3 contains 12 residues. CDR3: CSASPQAYGYTF. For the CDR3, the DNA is TGCAGTGCTAGCCCACAGGCCTATGGCTACACCTTC.

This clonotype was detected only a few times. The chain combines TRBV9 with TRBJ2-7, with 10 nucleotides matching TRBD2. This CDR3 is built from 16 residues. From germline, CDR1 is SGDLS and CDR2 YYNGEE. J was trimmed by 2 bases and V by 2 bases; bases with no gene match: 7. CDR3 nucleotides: TGTGCCAGCAGCGTCTCGAGCGGGGGGGCCGCCTACGAGCAGTACTTC. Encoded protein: CASSVSSGGAAYEQYF.

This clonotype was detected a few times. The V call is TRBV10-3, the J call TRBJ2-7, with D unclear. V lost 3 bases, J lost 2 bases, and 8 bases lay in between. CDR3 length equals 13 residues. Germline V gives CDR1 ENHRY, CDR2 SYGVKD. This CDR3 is CAISDQDPYEQYF. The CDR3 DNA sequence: TGTGCCATCAGTGACCAGGATCCCTACGAGCAGTACTTC.

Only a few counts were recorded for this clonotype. The CDR3 protein is CASSYGLASGPPNQETQYF. The CDR3 coding sequence is TGTGCCAGCAGTTACGGTTTGGCTAGCGGACCCCCGAACCAAGAGACCCAGTACTTC. V is TRBV6-5 and J is TRBJ2-5; 7 bases fit TRBD2. The CDR3 length is 19 residues. J gave up 0 bases and V 2 bases, and 15 bases lay outside the gene matches. The germline V gene encodes CDR1 MNHEY and CDR2 SVGAGI.

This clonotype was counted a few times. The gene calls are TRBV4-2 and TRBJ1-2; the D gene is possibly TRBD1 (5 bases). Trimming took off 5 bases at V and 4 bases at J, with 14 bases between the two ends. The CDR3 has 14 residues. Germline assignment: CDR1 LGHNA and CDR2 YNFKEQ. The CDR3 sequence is CASSAPGRLYGYTF. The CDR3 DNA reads TGTGCCAGCAGCGCCCCGGGACGGCTCTATGGCTACACCTTC.

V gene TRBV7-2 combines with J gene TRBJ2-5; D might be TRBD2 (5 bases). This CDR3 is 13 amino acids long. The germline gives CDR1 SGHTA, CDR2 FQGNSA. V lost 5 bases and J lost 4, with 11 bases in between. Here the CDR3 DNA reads TGTGCCAGCAGCCAATGGGCGGGAGAGACCCAGTACTTC. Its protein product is CASSQWAGETQYF.

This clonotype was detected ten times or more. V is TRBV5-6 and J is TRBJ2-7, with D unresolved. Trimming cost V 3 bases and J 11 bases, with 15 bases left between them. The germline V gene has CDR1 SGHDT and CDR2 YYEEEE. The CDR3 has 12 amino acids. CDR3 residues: CASSSEPRWEYF. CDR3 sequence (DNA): TGTGCCAGCAGCTCTGAACCTCGGTGGGAGTACTTC.

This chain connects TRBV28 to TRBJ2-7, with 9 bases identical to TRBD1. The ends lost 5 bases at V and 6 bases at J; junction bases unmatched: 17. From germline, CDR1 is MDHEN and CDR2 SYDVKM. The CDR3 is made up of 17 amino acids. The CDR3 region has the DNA TGTGCCAGCAGTCCAGCGACGCTGACAGGGGGATACGTCGAGCAGTACGTC. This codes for CASSPATLTGGYVEQYV.

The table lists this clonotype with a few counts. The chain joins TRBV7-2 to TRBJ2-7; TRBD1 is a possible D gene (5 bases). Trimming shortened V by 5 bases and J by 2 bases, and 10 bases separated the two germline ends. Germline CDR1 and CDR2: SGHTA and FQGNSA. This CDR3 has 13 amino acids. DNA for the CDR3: TGTGCCAGCAGCGGGTCGACAGCCTACGAGCAGTACGTC. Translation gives CASSGSTAYEQYV.

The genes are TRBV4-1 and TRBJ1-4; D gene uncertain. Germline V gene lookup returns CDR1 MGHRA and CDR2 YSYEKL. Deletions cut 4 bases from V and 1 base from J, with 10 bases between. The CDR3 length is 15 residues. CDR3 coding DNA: TGCGCCAGCAGCCCACGGGGAGGAACTAATGAAAAACTGTTTTTT. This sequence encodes CASSPRGGTNEKLFF.

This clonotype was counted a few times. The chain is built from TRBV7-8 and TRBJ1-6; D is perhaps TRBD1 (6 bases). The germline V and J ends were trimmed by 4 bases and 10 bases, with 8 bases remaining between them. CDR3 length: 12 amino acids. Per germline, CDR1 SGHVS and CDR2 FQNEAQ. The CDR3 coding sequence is TGTGCCAGCAGCTCTAGGGGGTCACCCCTCCACTTT. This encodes CASSSRGSPLHF.

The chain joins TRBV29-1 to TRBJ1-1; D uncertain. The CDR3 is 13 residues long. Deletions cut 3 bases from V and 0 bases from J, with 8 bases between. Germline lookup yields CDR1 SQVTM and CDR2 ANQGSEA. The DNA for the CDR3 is TGCAGCGTTGACAGGCGGCTGAACACTGAAGCTTTCTTT. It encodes CSVDRRLNTEAFF.

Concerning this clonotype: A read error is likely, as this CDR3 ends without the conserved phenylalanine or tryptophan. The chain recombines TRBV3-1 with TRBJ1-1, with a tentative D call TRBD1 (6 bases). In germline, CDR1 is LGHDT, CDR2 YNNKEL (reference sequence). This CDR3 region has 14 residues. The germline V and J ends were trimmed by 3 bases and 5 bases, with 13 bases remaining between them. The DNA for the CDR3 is TGTGCCAGCAGCCAGGATACAGGGAGGACTGAAGCTTTCTCT. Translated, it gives CASSQDTGRTEAFS.

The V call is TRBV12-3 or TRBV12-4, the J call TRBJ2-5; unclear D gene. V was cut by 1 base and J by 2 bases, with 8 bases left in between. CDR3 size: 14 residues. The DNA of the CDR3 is TGTGCCAGCAGTTTAGAGACTCCTCAAGAGACCCAGTACTTC. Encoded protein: CASSLETPQETQYF.

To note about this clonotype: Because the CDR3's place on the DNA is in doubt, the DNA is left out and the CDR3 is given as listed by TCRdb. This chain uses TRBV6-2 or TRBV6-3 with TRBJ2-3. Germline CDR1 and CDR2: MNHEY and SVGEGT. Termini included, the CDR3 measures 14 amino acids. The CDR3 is CASSTVQVVDTQYF.

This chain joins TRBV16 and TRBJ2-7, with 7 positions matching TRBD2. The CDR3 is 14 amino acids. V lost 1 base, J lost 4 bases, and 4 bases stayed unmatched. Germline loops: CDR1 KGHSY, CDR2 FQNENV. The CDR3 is CASSQFSAGYEQYF. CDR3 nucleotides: TGTGCCAGCAGCCAATTTTCAGCGGGGTACGAGCAGTACTTC.

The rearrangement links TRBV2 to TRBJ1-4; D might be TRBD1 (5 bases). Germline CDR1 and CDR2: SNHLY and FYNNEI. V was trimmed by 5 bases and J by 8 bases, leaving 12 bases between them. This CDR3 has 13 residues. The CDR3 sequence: CASSPLGGEKLFF. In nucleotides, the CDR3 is TGTGCCAGCAGTCCCCTCGGGGGGGAAAAACTGTTTTTT.

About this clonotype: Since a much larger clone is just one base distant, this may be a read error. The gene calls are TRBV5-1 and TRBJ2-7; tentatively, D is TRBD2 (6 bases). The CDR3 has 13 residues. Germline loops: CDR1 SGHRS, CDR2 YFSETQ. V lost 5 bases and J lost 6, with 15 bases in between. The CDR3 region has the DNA TGCGCCAGCAGGATACCGGGAGCGGCCGAGCAGTACTTC. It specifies CASRIPGAAEQYF.

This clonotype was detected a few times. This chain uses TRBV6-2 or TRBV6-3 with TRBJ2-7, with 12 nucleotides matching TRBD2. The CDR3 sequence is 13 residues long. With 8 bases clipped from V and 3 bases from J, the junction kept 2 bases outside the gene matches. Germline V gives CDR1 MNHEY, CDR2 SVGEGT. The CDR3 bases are TGTGCCAGCCGACTAGCGGGGGTCTACGAGCAGTACGTC. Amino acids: CASRLAGVYEQYV.

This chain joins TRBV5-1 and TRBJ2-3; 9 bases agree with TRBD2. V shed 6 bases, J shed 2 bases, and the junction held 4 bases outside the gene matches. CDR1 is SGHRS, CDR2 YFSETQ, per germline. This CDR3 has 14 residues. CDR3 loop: CASKRTSATDTQYF. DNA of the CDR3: TGCGCCAGCAAACGGACTAGCGCCACAGATACGCAGTATTTT.

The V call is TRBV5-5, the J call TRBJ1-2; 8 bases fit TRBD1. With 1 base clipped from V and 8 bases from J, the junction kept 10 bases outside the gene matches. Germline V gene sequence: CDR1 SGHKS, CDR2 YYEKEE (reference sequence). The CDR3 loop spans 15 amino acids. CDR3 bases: TGTGCCAGCAGCTTGCTGACCGGGACAGGCTTAGGCTACACCTTC. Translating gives CASSLLTGTGLGYTF.

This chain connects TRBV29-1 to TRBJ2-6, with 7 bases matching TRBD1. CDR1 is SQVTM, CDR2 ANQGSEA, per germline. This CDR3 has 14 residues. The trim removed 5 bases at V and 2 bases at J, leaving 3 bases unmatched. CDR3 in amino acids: CSVSQGAGANVLTF. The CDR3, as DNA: TGCAGCGTTTCGCAGGGGGCTGGGGCCAACGTCCTGACTTTC.

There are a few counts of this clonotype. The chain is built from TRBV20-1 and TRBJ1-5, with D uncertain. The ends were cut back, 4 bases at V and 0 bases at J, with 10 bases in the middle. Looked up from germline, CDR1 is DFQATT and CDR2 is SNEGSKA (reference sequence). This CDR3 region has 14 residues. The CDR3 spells CSAIPGPSNQPQHF. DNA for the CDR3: TGCAGTGCTATCCCAGGCCCTAGCAATCAGCCCCAGCATTTT.

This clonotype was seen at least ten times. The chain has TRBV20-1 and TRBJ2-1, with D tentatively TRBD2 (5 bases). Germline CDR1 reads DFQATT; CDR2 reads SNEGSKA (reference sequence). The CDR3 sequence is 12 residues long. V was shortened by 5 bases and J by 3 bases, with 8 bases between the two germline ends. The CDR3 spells CSASAGYNEQFF. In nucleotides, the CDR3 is TGCAGTGCTTCGGCGGGCTACAATGAGCAGTTCTTC.